The 10 T cell receptor beta chains below come from one sample, sequenced in a study of T-cell memory formation after mild COVID-19. Each CDR3 protein is one row after TCRdb ran MiXCR on the 5' RACE reads. Here the sample spans hundreds of thousands of distinct CDR3 sequences, 16% being singletons. Sequencing input: PBMCs or a T cell subset sorted from them (not recorded which). The receptors shown here come from a man between 18 and 35 years old who had mild COVID-19 (a few samples of this study predate the infection). Cell type and time point are not known.

A few counts support this clonotype. The J gene is TRBJ1-1, the V gene TRBV6-6; no clear D gene. Trimming took off 4 bases at V and 1 base at J, with 10 bases between the two ends. Germline-derived CDR1 and CDR2 are MNHNY and SVGAGI (reference sequence). The CDR3 covers 14 residues. In nucleotides, the CDR3 is TGTGCCAGCAGTTTCCCGGACCCGAACACTGAAGCTTTCTTT. Amino acid sequence: CASSFPDPNTEAFF.

The chain is built from TRBV20-1 and TRBJ2-7, with D possibly TRBD1 on 6 matching bases. The V end lost 3 bases, the J end lost 6 bases, and 15 bases lay between the germline ends. This CDR3 is built from 13 residues. Germline CDR1 and CDR2: DFQATT and SNEGSKA (reference sequence). CDR3 region: CSASNGRGAEQYF. The CDR3 DNA reads as TGCAGTGCTAGCAATGGCAGGGGAGCCGAGCAGTACTTC.

The sample holds a few counts of this clonotype. V gene TRBV27 combines with J gene TRBJ1-1; no firm D call. This CDR3 is 13 amino acids long. Germline V gene data show CDR1 as MNHEY and CDR2 as SMNVEV (reference sequence). Trimming stripped 0 bases from V and 4 bases from J, with 6 bases between. CDR3 in amino acids: CASSLSPATEAFF. The CDR3 region has the DNA TGTGCCAGCAGTTTATCGCCGGCCACTGAAGCTTTCTTT.

The chain has TRBV28 and TRBJ2-1; D tentatively fits TRBD1 or TRBD2 (5 bases each). Germline lookup yields CDR1 MDHEN and CDR2 SYDVKM. The CDR3 loop spans 13 amino acids. V was trimmed by 8 bases and J by 7 bases, leaving 15 bases between them. The CDR3 DNA sequence: TGTGCCAGCGAAGGGGCGCCGGGAAATGAGCAGTTCTTC. It is translated as CASEGAPGNEQFF.

The chain carries TRBV20-1 and TRBJ2-5; perhaps TRBD1 as D (6 bases). V lost 6 bases to trimming and J lost 4 bases, with 18 bases between them. Germline V gives CDR1 DFQATT, CDR2 SNEGSKA (reference sequence). This CDR3 is 14 amino acids long. CDR3 residues: CSATPEGVLETQYF. CDR3 DNA sequence: TGCAGTGCCACACCCGAGGGGGTTCTAGAGACCCAGTACTTC.

This clonotype appeared many times. The chain combines TRBV20-1 with TRBJ1-2; D gene ambiguous. Germline assignment: CDR1 DFQATT and CDR2 SNEGSKA (reference sequence). The CDR3 loop spans 13 amino acids. V dropped 0 bases and J dropped 2 bases, with 7 bases sitting between them. Written as DNA, the CDR3 is TGCAGTGCTAGAGACAGGATAAACTATGGCTACACCTTC. It specifies CSARDRINYGYTF.

The chain combines TRBV6-4 with TRBJ2-7, with D perhaps TRBD1 or TRBD2 (6 bases each). The length of the CDR3 is 15 residues. Trimming pared 7 bases from V and 3 bases from J, leaving 19 bases between. The germline V gene has CDR1 MRHNA and CDR2 SNTAGT. The DNA of the CDR3 is TGTGCCAGCACCGAGACAGGACTACCTGACTACGAGCAGTACTTC. It codes for CASTETGLPDYEQYF.

This clonotype was observed a handful of times. V gene TRBV3-1 combines with J gene TRBJ1-2; D is uncertain. The CDR3 has 13 amino acids. Between the trimmed V and J ends, which lost 5 bases and 3 bases, there was a span of 10 bases. Germline V CDR1 and CDR2: LGHDT, YNNKEL (reference sequence). CDR3 bases: TGTGCCAGCAGCGAAGGACGGTACTATGGCTACACCTTC. The encoded protein is CASSEGRYYGYTF.

The gene calls are TRBV19 and TRBJ2-3, with no clear D. The CDR3 spans 13 residues. V was shortened by 1 base and J by 0 bases, with 2 bases between the two germline ends. From germline, CDR1 is LNHDA and CDR2 SQIVND (reference sequence). The CDR3 bases are TGTGCCAGTAGTATAGCGAGCACAGATACGCAGTATTTT. It encodes CASSIASTDTQYF.

This clonotype was seen a handful of times. The chain employs TRBV7-2 and TRBJ2-6; either TRBD1 or TRBD2 may fit D (7 bases each). Germline CDR1 is SGHTA and CDR2 is FQGNSA. Trimming pared 5 bases from V and 3 bases from J, leaving 17 bases between. The CDR3 is 17 residues long. This CDR3 is CASSPGGGRIGANVLTF. The CDR3 nucleotides are TGTGCCAGCAGCCCAGGGGGGGGGCGCATTGGGGCCAACGTCCTGACTTTC.